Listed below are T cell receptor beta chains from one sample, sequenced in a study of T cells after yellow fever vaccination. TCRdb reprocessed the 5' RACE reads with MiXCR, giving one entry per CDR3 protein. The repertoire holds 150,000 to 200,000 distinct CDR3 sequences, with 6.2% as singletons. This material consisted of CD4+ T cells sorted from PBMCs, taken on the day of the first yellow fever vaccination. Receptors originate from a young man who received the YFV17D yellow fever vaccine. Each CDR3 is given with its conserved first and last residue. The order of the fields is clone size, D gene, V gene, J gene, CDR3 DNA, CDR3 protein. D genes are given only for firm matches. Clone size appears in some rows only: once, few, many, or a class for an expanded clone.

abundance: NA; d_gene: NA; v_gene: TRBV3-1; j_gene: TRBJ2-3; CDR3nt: TGTGCCAGCAGCCCCCCTCGGAGGGAAAGCACAGATACGCAGTATTTT; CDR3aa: CASSPPRRESTDTQYF
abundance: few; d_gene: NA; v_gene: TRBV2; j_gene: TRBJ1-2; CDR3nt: TGTGCCAGCAGGGGGGGCTGGCCTAACTATGGCTACACCTTC; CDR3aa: CASRGGWPNYGYTF
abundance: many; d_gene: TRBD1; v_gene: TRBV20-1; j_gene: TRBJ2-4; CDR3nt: TGCAGTGCTTGGAGGGACAGGGTCGGAAACATTCAGTACTTC; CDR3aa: CSAWRDRVGNIQYF
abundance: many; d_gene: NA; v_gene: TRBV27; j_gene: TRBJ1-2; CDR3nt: TGTGCCAGCAGTTTATCGGGGGAAAGCTATGGCTACACCTTC; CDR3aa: CASSLSGESYGYTF
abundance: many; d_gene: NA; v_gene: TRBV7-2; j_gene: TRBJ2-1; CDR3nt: TGTGCCAGCAGCTTCGGGGCCTTCGATGAGCAGTTCTTC; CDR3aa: CASSFGAFDEQFF
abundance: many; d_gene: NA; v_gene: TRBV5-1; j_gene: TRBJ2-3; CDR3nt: TGCGCCAGCAGCTTGGGAGCGGGGACAACAGATACGCAGTATTTT; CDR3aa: CASSLGAGTTDTQYF
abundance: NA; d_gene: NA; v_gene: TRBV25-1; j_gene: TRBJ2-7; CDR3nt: TGTGCCAGCATGACGGCAGGGTGGAGAGGGGAGCAGTACTTC; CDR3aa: CASMTAGWRGEQYF
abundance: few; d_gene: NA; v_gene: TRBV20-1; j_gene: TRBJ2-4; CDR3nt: TGCAGTGCCCACAGCTCCCCGGCTAAAAACATTCAGTACTTC; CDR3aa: CSAHSSPAKNIQYF
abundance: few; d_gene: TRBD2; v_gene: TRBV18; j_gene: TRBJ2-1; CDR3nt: TGTGCCAGCTCACCACCTTCCCTAGCGGGGGCGAACAATGAGCAGTTCTTC; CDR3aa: CASSPPSLAGANNEQFF
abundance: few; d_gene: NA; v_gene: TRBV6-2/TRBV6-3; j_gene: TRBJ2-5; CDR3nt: TGTGCCAGCAGTTACTCGAGCTTCAGCCAAGAGACCCAGTACTTC; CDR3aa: CASSYSSFSQETQYF
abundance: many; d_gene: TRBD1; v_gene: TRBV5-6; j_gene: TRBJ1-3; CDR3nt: TGTGCCACTCGAACAGGGGCTGGAAACACCATATATTTT; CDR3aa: CATRTGAGNTIYF
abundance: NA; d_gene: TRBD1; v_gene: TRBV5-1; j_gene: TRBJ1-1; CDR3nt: TGCGCCAGCAGCCGTCGACAGGGGAACACTGAAGCTTTCTTT; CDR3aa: CASSRRQGNTEAFF
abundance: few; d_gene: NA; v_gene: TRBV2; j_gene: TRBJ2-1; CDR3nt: TGTGCCAGCAGTGAAGGGGGTTATGAGCAGTTCTTC; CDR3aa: CASSEGGYEQFF
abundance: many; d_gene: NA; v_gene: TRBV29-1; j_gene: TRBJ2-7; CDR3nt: TGCAGCGTCTCTCAGGGCTACGAGCAGTACTTC; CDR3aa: CSVSQGYEQYF
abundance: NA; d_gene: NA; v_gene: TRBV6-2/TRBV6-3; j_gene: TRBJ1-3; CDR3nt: TGTGCCAGCAGACCTTGGGGTGTATCGGGACCTGGAAACACCATATATTTT; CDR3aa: CASRPWGVSGPGNTIYF
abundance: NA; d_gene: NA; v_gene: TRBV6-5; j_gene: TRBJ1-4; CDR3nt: TGTGCCAGCAGTTATCACGGGGCCTCTAATGAAAAACTGTTTTTT; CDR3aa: CASSYHGASNEKLFF
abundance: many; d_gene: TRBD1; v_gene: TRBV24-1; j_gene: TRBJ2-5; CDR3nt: TGTGCCACCAGTGATTCCCCCACGGACAGGTCGGAGACCCAGTACTTC; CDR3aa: CATSDSPTDRSETQYF
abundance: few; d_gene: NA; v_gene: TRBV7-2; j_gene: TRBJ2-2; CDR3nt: TGTGCCAGCAGCGCCGGGCGAGGGATGAACACCGGGGAGCTGTTTTTT; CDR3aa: CASSAGRGMNTGELFF
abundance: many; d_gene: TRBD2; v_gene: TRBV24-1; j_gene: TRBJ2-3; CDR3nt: TGTGCCACCAGTGATGCGCGAACTAGCGGGGGGGTTGGAGATACGCAGTATTTT; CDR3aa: CATSDARTSGGVGDTQYF
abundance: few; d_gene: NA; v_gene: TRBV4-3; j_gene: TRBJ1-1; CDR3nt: TGCGCCAGCGGGGATGAAGGTCGCACTGAAGCTTTCTTT; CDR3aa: CASGDEGRTEAFF
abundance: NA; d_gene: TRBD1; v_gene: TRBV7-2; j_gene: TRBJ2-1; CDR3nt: TGTGCCAGCAGCTCTCTGGACAGGGGCTACAATGAGCAGTTCTTC; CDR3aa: CASSSLDRGYNEQFF
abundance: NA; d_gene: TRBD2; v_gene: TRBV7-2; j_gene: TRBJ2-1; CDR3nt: TGTGCCAGCAGTTCAGAGCGGGACTTCTACAATGAGCAGTTCTTC; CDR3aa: CASSSERDFYNEQFF
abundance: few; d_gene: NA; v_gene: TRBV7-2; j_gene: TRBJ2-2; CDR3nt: TGTGCCAGCAGCTCGGGGTCCGGGGAGCTGTTTTTT; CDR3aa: CASSSGSGELFF
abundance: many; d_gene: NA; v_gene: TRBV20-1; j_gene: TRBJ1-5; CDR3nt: TGCAGTGCTGGAACAGGGTATAGCAATCAGCCCCAGCATTTT; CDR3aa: CSAGTGYSNQPQHF
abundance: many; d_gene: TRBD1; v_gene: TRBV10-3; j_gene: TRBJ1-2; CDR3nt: TGTGCCATCAGTGAAGGTACAGGGGGGAACTATGGCTACACCTTC; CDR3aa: CAISEGTGGNYGYTF
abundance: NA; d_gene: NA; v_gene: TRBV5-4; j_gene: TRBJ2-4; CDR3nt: TGTGCCAGCAGCTTGGAGCCACTAGCCAAAAACATTCAGTACTTC; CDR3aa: CASSLEPLAKNIQYF
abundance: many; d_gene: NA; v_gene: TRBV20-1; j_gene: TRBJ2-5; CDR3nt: TGCAGTGCTACCCCGCCCCAAGAGACCCAGTACTTC; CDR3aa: CSATPPQETQYF
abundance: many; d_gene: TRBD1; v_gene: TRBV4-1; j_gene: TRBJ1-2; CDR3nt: TGCGCCAGCAGCGAACCGACAGGGTACTATGGCTACACCTTC; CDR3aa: CASSEPTGYYGYTF
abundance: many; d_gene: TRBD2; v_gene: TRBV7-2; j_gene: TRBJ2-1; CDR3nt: TGTGCCAGCAGCTTAGCCCGGACTAGCGGGGGGTCGTCCAATGAGCAGTTCTTC; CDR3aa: CASSLARTSGGSSNEQFF
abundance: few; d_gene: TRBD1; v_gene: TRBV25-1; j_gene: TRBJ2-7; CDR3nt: TGTGCCAGCAGTGATCCGGGACAGGAGGTAGAGCAGTACTTC; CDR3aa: CASSDPGQEVEQYF
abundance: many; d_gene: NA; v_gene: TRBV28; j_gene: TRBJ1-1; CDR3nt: TGTGCCAGCAGTGTGATGAACACTGAAGCTTTCTTT; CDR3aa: CASSVMNTEAFF
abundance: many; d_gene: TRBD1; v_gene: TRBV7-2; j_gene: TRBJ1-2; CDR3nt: TGTGCCAGCAGTCTACAGGGGAATGGCTACACCTTC; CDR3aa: CASSLQGNGYTF
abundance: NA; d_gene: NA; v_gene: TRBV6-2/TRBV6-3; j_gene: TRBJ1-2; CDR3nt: TGTGCCAGCAGCGACAGGACTAACTATGGCTACACCTTC; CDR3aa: CASSDRTNYGYTF
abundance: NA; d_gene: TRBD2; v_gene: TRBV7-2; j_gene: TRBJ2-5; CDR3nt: TGTGCCAGCAGCCCAGCGGCGGGGGGGCCAACGGTTGAAGAGACCCAGTACTTC; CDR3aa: CASSPAAGGPTVEETQYF
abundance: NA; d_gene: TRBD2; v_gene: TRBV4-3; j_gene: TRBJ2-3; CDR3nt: TGCGCCAGCAGCCAAGTTCTGGGGGGGTGGCTAGCAGATACGCAGTATTTT; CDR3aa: CASSQVLGGWLADTQYF
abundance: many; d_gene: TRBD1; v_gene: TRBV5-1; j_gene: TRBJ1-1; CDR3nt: TGCGCCAGCAGACCCACAGGGGGCAGCACTGAAGCTTTCTTT; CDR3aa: CASRPTGGSTEAFF
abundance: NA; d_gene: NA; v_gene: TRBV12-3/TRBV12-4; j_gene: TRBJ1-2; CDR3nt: TGTGCCAGCAAATTACCCGGGTCTAACTATGGCTACACCTTC; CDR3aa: CASKLPGSNYGYTF
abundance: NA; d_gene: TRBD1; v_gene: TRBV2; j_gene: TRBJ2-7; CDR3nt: TGTGCCAGCAGCCCAGACAGGGTAAGGTCCTACGAGCAGTACTTC; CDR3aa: CASSPDRVRSYEQYF
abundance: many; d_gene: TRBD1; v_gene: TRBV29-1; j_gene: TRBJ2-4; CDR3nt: TGCAGCGTTGCTCAGGGGGCGTCCAAAAACATTCAGTACTTC; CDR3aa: CSVAQGASKNIQYF
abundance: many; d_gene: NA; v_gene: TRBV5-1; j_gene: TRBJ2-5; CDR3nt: TGCGCCAGCACCCTTGAGGGAGAGACCCAGTACTTC; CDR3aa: CASTLEGETQYF